The 30 T cell receptor beta chains below were found in one sample sequenced in a study of CD8 T cells in ankylosing spondylitis. TCRdb analysed the 5' RACE reads with MiXCR anew, one entry per CDR3 protein. The data hold 500,000 or so distinct CDR3 sequences, with roughly 5% observed a single time. General study findings and limits: Within ankylosing spondylitis blood, a TCR beta motif made up of roughly eight highly homologous variants appeared to be characteristic.

These receptors' antigens are unknown. Input material: blood, either unsorted or a sorted T cell fraction (not recorded which). These receptor sequences come from a male donor with ankylosing spondylitis.

The chain carries TRBV7-9 and TRBJ2-3; D not resolved. CDR1 SEHNR and CDR2 FQNEAQ come from the germline V gene (reference sequence). V lost 3 bases to trimming and J lost 2 bases, with 9 bases between them. CDR3 length: 14 amino acids. This CDR3 reads CASSFRPYTDTQYF. Written as DNA, the CDR3 is TGTGCCAGCAGCTTCAGGCCCTACACAGATACGCAGTATTTT.

Comments on this clonotype: This may stem from a read error, because a much larger clone lies one nucleotide away. V and J are TRBV2 and TRBJ2-3, with D perhaps TRBD2 (6 bases). The CDR3 has 13 amino acids. The V end was cut by 6 bases, the J end by 2 bases, with 9 bases between. Germline CDR1 SNHLY, CDR2 FYNNEI. In nucleotides, the CDR3 is TGTGCCAGCAGGGGCGGGGACACAGATACGCAGTATTTT. Translating it yields CASRGGDTDTQYF.

This clonotype came up many times. CDR3 DNA: TGCAGCCCCCCAGGGAGCGACGGCAAAAACATTCAGTACTTC. Its translation: CSPPGSDGKNIQYF. The rearrangement links TRBV29-1 to TRBJ2-4, with D perhaps TRBD1 or TRBD2 (5 bases each). V was cut by 8 bases and J by 3 bases, with 17 bases left in between. Germline CDR1 is SQVTM and CDR2 is ANQGSEA. The CDR3 has 14 amino acids.

In its sample, this clonotype was seen a few times. The chain joins TRBV18 to TRBJ1-1; TRBD1 is a possible D gene (5 bases). The CDR3 covers 15 residues. CDR1 KGHSH and CDR2 LQKENI come from the germline V gene. V was clipped by 3 bases and J by 8 bases, with 19 bases between them. The DNA for the CDR3 is TGTGCCAGCTCACCCCCCCCCAGGGCTGACGAAGAAGCTTTCTTT. It specifies CASSPPPRADEEAFF. The full variable domain, with the rest looked up from reference TRBV18 and TRBJ1-1, is NAGVMQNPRHLVRRRGQEARLRCSPMKGHSHVYWYRQLPEEGLKFMVYLQKENIIDESGMPKERFSAEFPKEGPSILRIQQVVRGDSAAYFCASSPPPRADEEAFFGQGTRLTVV.

The table lists this clonotype with many counts. The rearrangement uses TRBV7-2 and TRBJ1-2; 7 bases line up with TRBD1. This CDR3 region has 15 residues. CDR1 SGHTA and CDR2 FQGNSA come from the germline V gene. Trimming cost V 5 bases and J 4 bases; bases outside gene matches: 10. CDR3 amino acids: CASSQQGQIFYGYTF. The CDR3 DNA reads TGTGCCAGCAGCCAACAGGGACAGATCTTCTATGGCTACACCTTC.

This rearrangement joins TRBV4-2 to TRBJ2-3, with D perhaps TRBD1 or TRBD2 (5 bases each). Germline CDR1 reads LGHNA; CDR2 reads YNFKEQ. This CDR3 is 16 amino acids long. Trimming cost V 4 bases and J 2 bases, with 16 bases left between them. The DNA for the CDR3 is TGTGCCAGCAGCCCGGGGCTCCTCTGCTACACAGATACGCAGTATTTT. This encodes CASSPGLLCYTDTQYF.

The sample holds a few counts of this clonotype. The chain is built from TRBV5-1 and TRBJ2-3; 10 nucleotides align to TRBD2. Germline assignment: CDR1 SGHRS and CDR2 YFSETQ. CDR3 length: 18 amino acids. Trimming took 2 bases from V and 4 from J; bases not matched to a gene: 13. CDR3 nucleotide sequence: TGCGCCAGCAGCTTAAACCTAGCGGGAGATGGGCCCGCAGATACGCAGTATTTT. Protein sequence: CASSLNLAGDGPADTQYF.

There are many counts of this clonotype. The V and J genes are TRBV4-2 and TRBJ2-4; the match to TRBD1 covers 7 bases. The CDR3 length is 13 residues. In germline, CDR1 is LGHNA, CDR2 YNFKEQ. V lost 0 bases, J lost 8 bases, and 1 base stayed unmatched. CDR3 sequence: CASSQEGTDIQYF. CDR3 sequence (DNA): TGTGCCAGCAGCCAAGAGGGGACAGACATTCAGTACTTC.

Many counts were recorded for this clonotype. The V call is TRBV10-3, the J call TRBJ1-2; D is possibly TRBD1 (5 bases). The V end lost 2 bases, the J end lost 4 bases, and 5 bases lay between the germline ends. CDR3 length: 12 residues. Germline CDR1 is ENHRY and CDR2 is SYGVKD. CDR3 loop: CAISEQGYGYTF. In DNA form, the CDR3 reads TGTGCCATCAGTGAGCAGGGCTATGGCTACACCTTC.

This clonotype came up many times. The chain uses TRBV28 and TRBJ2-4; tentatively, D is TRBD2 (6 bases). The CDR3 totals 13 residues. From germline, CDR1 is MDHEN and CDR2 SYDVKM. V was pared by 11 bases and J by 1 base, with 12 bases between. CDR3: CAGSGTAKNIQYF. The CDR3 bases are TGTGCCGGATCCGGGACTGCCAAAAACATTCAGTACTTC.

At least ten counts were recorded for this clonotype. This chain connects TRBV29-1 to TRBJ1-2; tentative D call: TRBD1 (6 bases). The V and J ends lost 7 bases and 4 bases respectively, with 10 bases between them. There are 11 residues in the CDR3. The germline gives CDR1 SQVTM, CDR2 ANQGSEA. The CDR3 sequence is CSGQATYGYTF. Here the CDR3 DNA reads TGCAGCGGACAGGCGACCTATGGCTACACCTTC. Using reference TRBV29-1 and TRBJ1-2 for the parts outside the CDR3, the full variable domain is SAVISQKPSRDICQRGTSLTIQCQVDSQVTMMFWYRQQPGQSLTLIATANQGSEATYESGFVIDKFPISRPNLTFSTLTVSNMSPEDSSIYLCSGQATYGYTFGSGTRLTVV.

This clonotype has a count of ten or more. The CDR3, as DNA: TGCAGTGCTAGAGATAGTCACAGGGATAGCAATCAGCCCCAGCATTTT. Encoded protein: CSARDSHRDSNQPQHF. The V gene is TRBV20-1, the J gene TRBJ1-5, with D perhaps TRBD1 (6 bases). Per the germline V gene, CDR1 is DFQATT and CDR2 is SNEGSKA (reference sequence). This CDR3 spans 16 amino acids. With 0 bases removed from V and 0 bases from J, the gap between germline ends came to 12 bases.

This clonotype was seen at least ten times. The rearrangement uses TRBV29-1 and TRBJ2-5, with D hard to call. The V end lost 6 bases, the J end lost 4 bases, and 15 bases lay between the germline ends. CDR1 and CDR2 (germline): SQVTM, ANQGSEA. The CDR3 length is 13 residues. This CDR3 reads CSVGVERGETQYF. CDR3 nucleotide sequence: TGCAGCGTCGGCGTGGAGAGAGGAGAGACCCAGTACTTC.

This clonotype was detected a few times. V gene TRBV7-2 combines with J gene TRBJ1-6; 9 nucleotides align to TRBD1. The V gene's germline CDR1 is SGHTA and CDR2 FQGNSA. With 4 bases clipped from V and 10 bases from J, the junction kept 11 bases outside the gene matches. CDR3 size: 16 residues. In DNA, the CDR3 is TGTGCCAGCAGCTCATCTGGGGGGACAGGGTCATCACCCCTCCACTTT. Its protein is CASSSSGGTGSSPLHF.

This clonotype has at least ten counts. The V call is TRBV6-2 or TRBV6-3, the J call TRBJ2-1; possibly TRBD1 or TRBD2 for D (5 bases each). Germline lookup yields CDR1 MNHEY and CDR2 SVGEGT. V was cut by 8 bases and J by 4 bases, with 9 bases left in between. There are 12 residues in the CDR3. The CDR3 reads CASGRQYNEQFF. The CDR3 DNA reads TGTGCCAGCGGGAGACAGTACAATGAGCAGTTCTTC.

This clonotype was seen at least ten times. This chain connects TRBV7-2 to TRBJ2-5; D might be TRBD2 (5 bases). Trimming left V 0 bases short and J 1 base short, with 6 bases between. Germline V lookup: CDR1 SGHTA, CDR2 FQGNSA. This CDR3 is 14 amino acids long. Here the CDR3 DNA reads TGTGCCAGCAGCTTAGCTAGCGTCCAAGAGACCCAGTACTTC. Encoded protein: CASSLASVQETQYF.

This clonotype has just a few counts. The chain joins TRBV7-2 to TRBJ2-3, with 8 bases matching TRBD1. This CDR3 comprises 15 residues. Germline values: CDR1 SGHTA, CDR2 FQGNSA. V lost 2 bases, J lost 5 bases, and 6 bases stayed unmatched. CDR3 DNA sequence: TGTGCCAGCAGCTTATTGACAGGGGTAGGAGATACGCAGTATTTT. This encodes CASSLLTGVGDTQYF.

This clonotype occurred many times. This sequence joins TRBV5-1 and TRBJ1-1; D remains unclear. Trimming shortened V by 3 bases and J by 3 bases, and 9 bases separated the two germline ends. CDR1 is SGHRS and CDR2 is YFSETQ in the germline V gene. This CDR3 has 13 residues. The CDR3 loop is CASSYEVDTEAFF. Here the CDR3 DNA reads TGCGCCAGCAGCTACGAGGTCGACACTGAAGCTTTCTTT.

This clonotype was counted only a few times. The chain employs TRBV4-3 and TRBJ2-1; D perhaps matches TRBD2 (6 bases). Germline CDR1 LGHNA, CDR2 YSLEER. The germline V and J ends were trimmed by 4 bases and 8 bases, with 15 bases remaining between them. This CDR3 is built from 14 residues. In DNA form, the CDR3 reads TGCGCCAGCAGCCTGGGACTGCGTACGGATGAGCAGTTCTTC. This codes for CASSLGLRTDEQFF.

In this sample, this clonotype turned up a few times. This sequence joins TRBV7-2 and TRBJ2-2; D is perhaps TRBD2 (6 bases). Germline V gives CDR1 SGHTA, CDR2 FQGNSA. The CDR3 loop spans 16 amino acids. Trimming pared 3 bases from V and 1 base from J, leaving 12 bases between. CDR3 loop: CASSLQGGMNTGELFF. The CDR3 nucleotides are TGTGCCAGCAGCTTGCAGGGCGGGATGAACACCGGGGAGCTGTTTTTT.

This clonotype has at least ten counts. The chain carries TRBV7-2 and TRBJ2-1, with 9 bases lining up with TRBD2. Germline V gene lookup returns CDR1 SGHTA and CDR2 FQGNSA. Trimming took 6 bases from V and 0 from J; bases not matched to a gene: 3. The CDR3 spans 15 residues. The CDR3 loop reads CASSRSGGSYNEQFF. The CDR3 DNA reads TGTGCCAGCAGTCGTAGCGGGGGCTCCTACAATGAGCAGTTCTTC.

A few counts support this clonotype. The rearrangement joins TRBV25-1 to TRBJ2-7, with D perhaps matching TRBD2 (5 bases). The CDR3 extends over 13 amino acids. Per the germline V gene, CDR1 is MGHDK and CDR2 is SYGVNS. V was shortened by 1 base and J by 3 bases, with 7 bases between the two germline ends. CDR3 nucleotide sequence: TGTGCCAGCAGTGAATTAGGAGGCTACGAGCAGTACTTC. It yields the protein CASSELGGYEQYF.

This clonotype has at least ten counts. The chain has TRBV7-2 and TRBJ2-3, with TRBD2 identical over 7 bases. Germline V lookup: CDR1 SGHTA, CDR2 FQGNSA. V was clipped by 4 bases and J by 6 bases; unmatched bases: 10. The CDR3 is 15 residues long. The CDR3 nucleotides are TGTGCCAGCAGCTCGATAGCGGGTATAAGGGATACGCAGTATTTT. The encoded protein is CASSSIAGIRDTQYF. Complete variable domain (other parts from reference TRBV7-2 and TRBJ2-3): GAGVSQSPSNKVTEKGKDVELRCDPISGHTALYWYRQSLGQGLEFLIYFQGNSAPDKSGLPSDRFSAERTGGSVSTLTIQRTQQEDSAVYLCASSSIAGIRDTQYFGPGTRLTVL.

This clonotype was seen repeatedly, ten times or more. The V call is TRBV18, the J call TRBJ2-2, with D maybe TRBD1 (6 bases). Trimming removed 1 base from V and 1 base from J, with 7 bases in between. The germline gives CDR1 KGHSH, CDR2 LQKENI. The CDR3 runs to 15 residues. Here the CDR3 reads CASSPQGENTGELFF. The CDR3 bases are TGTGCCAGCTCACCACAGGGGGAGAACACCGGGGAGCTGTTTTTT.

A few counts support this clonotype. This chain connects TRBV7-2 to TRBJ2-3; no firm D call. This CDR3 is built from 14 residues. V was pared by 1 base and J by 0 bases, with 5 bases between. CDR1 and CDR2 from the germline V gene are SGHTA and FQGNSA. The CDR3 loop is CASSLVISTDTQYF. In nucleotides, the CDR3 is TGTGCCAGCAGCTTAGTAATTAGCACAGATACGCAGTATTTT. The full variable domain, in which reference TRBV7-2 and TRBJ2-3 provide the parts outside the CDR3, is GAGVSQSPSNKVTEKGKDVELRCDPISGHTALYWYRQSLGQGLEFLIYFQGNSAPDKSGLPSDRFSAERTGGSVSTLTIQRTQQEDSAVYLCASSLVISTDTQYFGPGTRLTVL.

This clonotype was picked up a small number of times. The chain combines TRBV20-1 with TRBJ1-4; D remains unclear. Trimming pared 6 bases from V and 0 bases from J, leaving 17 bases between. CDR1 and CDR2 (germline): DFQATT, SNEGSKA (reference sequence). The CDR3 runs 16 residues. CDR3 amino acids: CSANLYKDATNEKLFF. The DNA for the CDR3 is TGCAGTGCCAACCTTTATAAAGATGCAACTAATGAAAAACTGTTTTTT.

This clonotype was seen many times. The J gene is TRBJ2-1, the V gene TRBV5-1; D might be TRBD1 (5 bases). Germline-derived CDR1 and CDR2 are SGHRS and YFSETQ. The CDR3 has 17 residues. V gave up 4 bases and J gave up 0 bases, with 17 bases separating them. CDR3 DNA: TGCGCCAGCAGCGGCAGGGTCCTCGCGAGCTCCTACAATGAGCAGTTCTTC. This gives the protein CASSGRVLASSYNEQFF.

The table lists this clonotype with a few counts. J is TRBJ2-5 and V is TRBV3-1, with D perhaps matching TRBD2 (5 bases). Germline CDR1 is LGHDT and CDR2 is YNNKEL (reference sequence). V was trimmed by 3 bases and J by 1 base, leaving 9 bases between them. This CDR3 comprises 14 residues. The CDR3 DNA sequence: TGTGCCAGCAGCCAGCGGGCCATCCAAGAGACCCAGTACTTC. Its translation is CASSQRAIQETQYF.

V and J are TRBV7-9 and TRBJ2-1, with TRBD1 identical over 8 bases. This CDR3 region has 15 residues. In germline, CDR1 is SEHNR, CDR2 FQNEAQ (reference sequence). V gave up 7 bases and J gave up 3 bases; unmatched junction bases: 8. CDR3 nucleotides: TGTGCCAGCACCGCGGCCGGGACAGGCTACAATGAGCAGTTCTTC. Protein product: CASTAAGTGYNEQFF.

Of note for this clonotype: An end of the junction does not agree with germline; a read error may underlie this. The chain has TRBV4-2 and TRBJ2-7; 7 nucleotides line up with TRBD1. The J call may be in error: the DNA end matches TRBJ2-1 better. CDR3 length: 14 amino acids. Germline CDR1 LGHNA, CDR2 YNFKEQ. The CDR3 nucleotides are TGTGCCGGCAGCCTGGACAGGAGCTCCTACGAGCAGTTCTTC. Translated, it gives CAGSLDRSSYEQFF.